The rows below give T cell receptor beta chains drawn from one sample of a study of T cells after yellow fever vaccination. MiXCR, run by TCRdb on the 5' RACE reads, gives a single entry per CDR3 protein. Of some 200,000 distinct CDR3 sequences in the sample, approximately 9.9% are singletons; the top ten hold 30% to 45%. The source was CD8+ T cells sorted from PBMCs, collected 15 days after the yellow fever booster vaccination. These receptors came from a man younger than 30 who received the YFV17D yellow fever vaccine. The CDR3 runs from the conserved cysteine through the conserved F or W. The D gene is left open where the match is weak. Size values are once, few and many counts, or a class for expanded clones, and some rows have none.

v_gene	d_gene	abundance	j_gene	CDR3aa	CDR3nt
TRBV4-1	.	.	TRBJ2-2	CASSRLGLPGTGELFF	TGCGCCAGCAGCCGACTCGGGCTACCGGGCACCGGGGAGCTGTTTTTT
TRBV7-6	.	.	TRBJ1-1	CASSHAGLGEAFF	TGTGCCAGCAGCCACGCAGGATTGGGTGAAGCTTTCTTT
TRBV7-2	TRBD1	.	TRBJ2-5	CASRQLFGDRAETQYF	TGTGCCAGCAGACAACTATTCGGGGACAGGGCAGAGACCCAGTACTTC
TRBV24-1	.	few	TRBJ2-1	CATSEDSSYNEQFF	TGTGCCACCAGCGAAGATAGCTCCTACAATGAGCAGTTCTTC
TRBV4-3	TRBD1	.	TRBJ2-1	CASSHDGTGYNEQFF	TGCGCCAGCAGCCACGACGGGACAGGTTACAATGAGCAGTTCTTC
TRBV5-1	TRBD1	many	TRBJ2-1	CASSGGQSNSYNEQFF	TGCGCCAGCAGCGGGGGACAGTCGAACTCCTACAATGAGCAGTTCTTC
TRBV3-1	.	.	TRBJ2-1	CASSQDLGYEQFF	TGTGCCAGCAGCCAAGATCTCGGGTATGAGCAGTTCTTC
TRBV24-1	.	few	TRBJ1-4	CATNNREISPNEKLFF	TGTGCCACCAATAACAGGGAAATATCGCCTAATGAAAAACTGTTTTTT
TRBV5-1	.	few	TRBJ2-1	CASSPKDQSSYNEQFF	TGCGCCAGCAGCCCAAAGGACCAGAGCTCCTACAATGAGCAGTTCTTC
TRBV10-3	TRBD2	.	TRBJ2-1	CAISDSTSGGIYNEQFF	TGTGCCATCAGTGATTCAACTAGCGGGGGGATATACAATGAGCAGTTCTTC
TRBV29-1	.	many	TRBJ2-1	CSVEGLEQFF	TGCAGCGTTGAAGGCCTTGAGCAGTTCTTC
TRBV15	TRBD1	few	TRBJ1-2	CATSRDLAGGYGYTF	TGTGCCACCAGCAGAGATCTGGCAGGGGGGTATGGCTACACCTTC
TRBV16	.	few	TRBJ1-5	CASSHMGQPQHF	TGTGCCAGCAGCCATATGGGGCAGCCCCAGCATTTT